The 13 T cell receptor beta chains presented below share a single source sample, sequenced in a study of shared clonotypes between healthy human individuals. Generated by immunoSEQ multiplex PCR, the TCRdb table keeps only in-frame clones and is missing some. The sample holds about 460,000 clones, over 60% seen once. Source material: PBMCs. Receptors originate from a middle-aged woman in good health. Some clones in this sample may be carry-over from other donors' samples.

V usage is TRBV29-1 and J usage is TRBJ2-7; 7 bases are a match to TRBD1. The germline V gene has CDR1 SQVTM and CDR2 ANQGSEA. This CDR3 comprises 13 residues. Trimming at V came to 6 bases and at J to 2 bases, leaving 7 bases not matched to a gene. CDR3 in DNA: TGCAGCGTCAAAGACAGGGCCACCTACGAGCAGTACTTC. Translated: CSVKDRATYEQYF.

V and J are TRBV19 and TRBJ2-7; D uncertain. The DNA end lines up better with TRBJ2-5; the J call may be wrong. The germline V gene encodes CDR1 LNHDA and CDR2 SQIVND (reference sequence). The CDR3 loop spans 12 amino acids. CDR3 nucleotides: TGTGCCAGTAGTTCCCCCCGCAGGACCCAGTACTTC. Residues: CASSSPRRTQYF.

The V call is TRBV19, the J call TRBJ2-3; 8 bases align to TRBD2. The CDR3 is 15 amino acids. Germline V gene sequence: CDR1 LNHDA, CDR2 SQIVND (reference sequence). The V segment lost 5 bases and the J segment 3 bases; nucleotides outside the gene matches: 7. For the CDR3, the DNA is TGTGCCAGTAGTGCCTCCGGGACTAGTACAGATACGCAGTATTTT. The encoded protein is CASSASGTSTDTQYF. The full variable domain, rest sourced from reference TRBV19 and TRBJ2-3, is DGGITQSPKYLFRKEGQNVTLSCEQNLNHDAMYWYRQDPGQGLRLIYYSQIVNDFQKGDIAEGYSVSREKKESFPLTVTSAQKNPTAFYLCASSASGTSTDTQYFGPGTRLTVL.

This chain uses TRBV6-4 with TRBJ2-3, with D tentatively TRBD1 (6 bases). V gave up 5 bases and J gave up 0 bases, with 15 bases separating them. This CDR3 has 16 amino acids. Germline V CDR1 and CDR2: MRHNA, SNTAGT. The CDR3 DNA reads as TGTGCCAGCAGTCCAGGGGCTGACTTCAGCACAGATACGCAGTATTTT. It translates to CASSPGADFSTDTQYF.

The chain employs TRBV4-3 and TRBJ2-2, with 7 bases lining up with TRBD2. CDR3 length: 16 residues. CDR1 is LGHNA and CDR2 is YSLEER in the germline V gene. After removal of 3 bases from V and 5 bases from J, the junction contained 9 bases not matched to a gene. The chain's CDR3 is CASSHELWRGTGELFF. CDR3 nucleotides: TGCGCCAGCAGCCATGAACTCTGGCGGGGGACCGGGGAGCTGTTTTTT.

To note about this clone: A far larger clone lies a single base away; this is likely a read error. The V call is TRBV28, the J call TRBJ1-6; D is unresolved. CDR1 is MDHEN, CDR2 SYDVKM, per germline. This CDR3 has 13 amino acids. The CDR3 coding sequence is TGTGCCAGCAATTTAAGTCGTAATTCACCCCTCCACTTT. It translates to CASNLSRNSPLHF.

This clone was observed once. The J gene is TRBJ2-1, the V gene TRBV19; 8 bases align to TRBD2. CDR3 size: 15 residues. The V gene's germline CDR1 is LNHDA and CDR2 SQIVND (reference sequence). V lost 3 bases, J lost 7 bases, and 8 bases stayed unmatched. In DNA form, the CDR3 reads TGTGCCAGTAGTATGATCCAGCGGGAGATTAATGAGCAGTTCTTC. Encoded protein: CASSMIQREINEQFF.

This clone was counted a single time. The chain couples TRBV6-1 to TRBJ2-2; D may be TRBD1 or TRBD2 (5 bases each). Germline loops: CDR1 MNHNS, CDR2 SASEGT. The CDR3 runs 17 residues. Between the trimmed V and J ends, which lost 3 bases and 4 bases, there was a span of 18 bases. The CDR3 DNA reads as TGTGCCAGCAGTGACCCGTCCGGGACCACCTTCACCGGGGAGCTGTTTTTT. The encoded protein is CASSDPSGTTFTGELFF.

This chain joins TRBV4-3 and TRBJ2-1; the match to TRBD2 covers 11 bases. This CDR3 comprises 16 residues. Germline values: CDR1 LGHNA, CDR2 YSLEER. The junction had 8 bases not matched to a gene; V was cut back by 4 bases and J by 6 bases. The CDR3 reads CASSRVPGLAVNEQFF. In nucleotides, the CDR3 is TGCGCCAGCAGCCGTGTCCCGGGACTAGCGGTCAATGAGCAGTTCTTC.

The V and J genes are TRBV14 and TRBJ2-1; 7 nucleotides align to TRBD1. After removal of 0 bases from V and 4 bases from J, the junction contained 6 bases not matched to a gene. Germline CDR1 and CDR2: SGHDN and FVKESK. The CDR3 runs to 16 residues. The CDR3 reads CASSQDSGGWYNEQFF. CDR3 nucleotide sequence: TGTGCCAGCAGCCAAGATTCAGGGGGTTGGTACAATGAGCAGTTCTTC.

The rearrangement joins TRBV4-1 to TRBJ1-2; D unresolved. Trimming pared 3 bases from V and 1 base from J, leaving 9 bases between. The CDR3 runs 14 residues. CDR1 and CDR2 from the germline V gene are MGHRA and YSYEKL. The CDR3, as DNA: TGCGCCAGCAGCCAGACGCAGCTTAACTATGGCTACACCTTC. It is translated as CASSQTQLNYGYTF.

At least ten counts were recorded for this clone. V is TRBV7-2 and J is TRBJ2-6; D is unclear. Trimming cost V 6 bases and J 2 bases, with 14 bases left between them. CDR1 is SGHTA, CDR2 FQGNSA, per germline. The CDR3 loop spans 16 amino acids. CDR3 amino acids: CASRLLRSTGANVLTF. CDR3 nucleotide sequence: TGTGCCAGCAGGTTACTAAGGTCTACTGGGGCCAACGTCCTGACTTTC.

This chain connects TRBV18 to TRBJ2-7; 9 bases fit TRBD1. The CDR3 has 15 amino acids. V trimming: 2 bases; J trimming: 2 bases; junction bases outside the gene matches: 4. Looked up from germline, CDR1 is KGHSH and CDR2 is LQKENI. The CDR3 region has the DNA TGTGCCAGCTCACCAAGGACAGGGGAACCCTACGAGCAGTACTTC. It is translated as CASSPRTGEPYEQYF.